What follows are 13 T cell receptor beta chains derived from one specimen sequenced in a study of T cell repertoires in cytomegalovirus infection. TCRdb reanalysed the reads using MiXCR and keeps one entry per CDR3 protein. The table lists 490,000 or so distinct CDR3 sequences, approximately 10% of them singletons, with roughly 10% in the top ten. The specimen sequenced was PBMCs. The origin of the receptors is a human donor in good health (CMV status not recorded). Some clones in this sample may be carry-over from other donors' samples.

This clonotype was counted ten times or more. The chain carries TRBV5-4 and TRBJ2-7; no definite D call. The germline CDR1 and CDR2 sequences are SGHNT and YYREEE (reference sequence). The CDR3 sequence is 14 residues long. Trimming removed 3 bases at V and 4 bases at J, with 14 bases between. CDR3 DNA sequence: TGTGCCAGCAGCTCCCGGGTCTCCGGGTACGAGCAGTACTTC. Translated, it gives CASSSRVSGYEQYF.

This clonotype showed up many times. V gene TRBV5-6 combines with J gene TRBJ2-2; 9 positions match TRBD2. The length of the CDR3 is 15 residues. Germline trimming cut 1 base from V and 4 bases from J; bases unmatched to any gene: 2. Per the germline V gene, CDR1 is SGHDT and CDR2 is YYEEEE. The CDR3 protein is CASSLTSGLTGELFF. The DNA for the CDR3 is TGTGCCAGCAGCTTGACTAGCGGGCTCACCGGGGAGCTGTTTTTT.

Comment on this clonotype: Since a much larger clone is just one base distant, this may be a read error. The conserved phenylalanine or tryptophan normally closing the CDR3 is absent here, so this likely arose from a read error. The chain joins TRBV20-1 to TRBJ2-5; D not certain. Looked up from germline, CDR1 is DFQATT and CDR2 is SNEGSKA (reference sequence). The ends were cut back, 3 bases at V and 3 bases at J, with 17 bases in the middle. The CDR3 contains 15 residues. This CDR3 reads CSARWPRNNEETQYL. In nucleotides, the CDR3 is TGCAGTGCTAGGTGGCCCAGAAACAACGAAGAGACCCAGTACCTC.

This clonotype was detected many times. CDR3 sequence reads: CASSLSGGSTDTQYF. The CDR3 DNA follows: TGTGCCAGCAGCCTGAGCGGGGGTAGCACAGATACGCAGTATTTT. The chain joins TRBV11-2 to TRBJ2-3; TRBD2 agrees at 8 bases. Germline V gene data show CDR1 as SGHAT and CDR2 as FQNNGV. J was trimmed by 0 bases and V by 5 bases; bases with no gene match: 4. The CDR3 length is 15 residues. The whole variable domain, filled in from reference TRBV11-2 and TRBJ2-3, reads EAGVAQSPRYKIIEKRQSVAFWCNPISGHATLYWYQQILGQGPKLLIQFQNNGVVDDSQLPKDRFSAERLKGVDSTLKIQPAKLEDSAVYLCASSLSGGSTDTQYFGPGTRLTVL.

This clonotype was detected many times. The chain uses TRBV20-1 and TRBJ1-1; possible D gene TRBD1, 6 bases. The germline V and J ends were trimmed by 6 bases and 4 bases, with 18 bases remaining between them. This CDR3 region has 14 residues. Germline CDR1 is DFQATT and CDR2 is SNEGSKA (reference sequence). The CDR3 DNA reads TGCAGTGCCTACGCGACAGGCTCTTCCACTGAAGCTTTCTTT. Translating it yields CSAYATGSSTEAFF.

Note on this clonotype: The germline gene is not matched at one end of the junction; a read error may be the cause. V gene TRBV7-9 combines with J gene TRBJ2-7; TRBD2 agrees at 8 bases. Germline loops: CDR1 SEHNR, CDR2 FQNEAQ (reference sequence). The CDR3 length is 14 residues. The CDR3 loop is CASSPGGGSYGQYF. Here the CDR3 DNA reads TGTGCCAGCAGCCCCGGGGGGGGCTCCTACGGGCAGTACTTC.

This clonotype was counted many times. The chain links TRBV7-3 to TRBJ2-2; no firm D call. This CDR3 is built from 13 residues. V lost 2 bases and J 4 bases, leaving 5 bases between the germline ends. CDR1 SGHTA and CDR2 FQGTGA come from the germline V gene. CDR3 amino acids: CASSLGSTGELFF. The CDR3, as DNA: TGTGCCAGCAGCTTAGGAAGCACCGGGGAGCTGTTTTTT.

This clonotype occurred many times. The CDR3 here is CASSLGLSTDTQYF. The CDR3 bases are TGTGCCAGCAGCTTGGGACTTTCTACAGATACGCAGTATTTT. The J gene is TRBJ2-3, the V gene TRBV7-2; D may be TRBD2 (6 bases). This CDR3 comprises 14 residues. Trimming pared 3 bases from V and 3 bases from J, leaving 10 bases between. CDR1 SGHTA and CDR2 FQGNSA come from the germline V gene.

This clonotype was seen ten or more times. The V call is TRBV19, the J call TRBJ1-1; D is unresolved. Trimming pared 4 bases from V and 1 base from J, leaving 4 bases between. CDR1 and CDR2 from the germline V gene are LNHDA and SQIVND (reference sequence). This CDR3 has 12 residues. CDR3 sequence reads: CASSKQNTEAFF. The CDR3 DNA reads TGTGCCAGTAGTAAGCAGAACACTGAAGCTTTCTTT. The complete variable domain, with remaining parts taken from reference TRBV19 and TRBJ1-1, reads DGGITQSPKYLFRKEGQNVTLSCEQNLNHDAMYWYRQDPGQGLRLIYYSQIVNDFQKGDIAEGYSVSREKKESFPLTVTSAQKNPTAFYLCASSKQNTEAFFGQGTRLTVV.

At least ten counts were recorded for this clonotype. The CDR3 here is CASSPPYQIDYGYTF. The DNA of the CDR3 is TGTGCCAGCTCACCTCCGTACCAGATTGACTATGGCTACACCTTC. The chain is built from TRBV18 and TRBJ1-2, with D unclear. This CDR3 spans 15 amino acids. Trimming cost V 3 bases and J 3 bases, with 14 bases left between them. CDR1 and CDR2 from the germline V gene are KGHSH and LQKENI.

With respect to this clonotype: This may be a read error: a much more frequent sequence differs by one nucleotide. The V call is TRBV10-3, the J call TRBJ2-5; 8 bases match TRBD2. Germline CDR1 reads ENHRY; CDR2 reads SYGVKD. There are 15 residues in the CDR3. Germline trimming cut 2 bases from V and 3 bases from J; bases unmatched to any gene: 5. CDR3 loop: CAISEGGRPKETQYF. The DNA for the CDR3 is TGTGCCATCAGTGAGGGCGGGAGGCCCAAAGAGACCCAGTACTTC.

This clonotype was recorded at least ten times. The rearrangement links TRBV15 to TRBJ1-1; D possibly corresponds to TRBD1 (5 bases). Trimming took 3 bases from V and 7 from J, leaving 9 bases between them. The CDR3 runs to 12 residues. CDR1 LNHNV and CDR2 YYDKDF come from the germline V gene (reference sequence). CDR3 in DNA: TGTGCCACCAGCAGCGCGGGGGGTGAAGCTTTCTTT. Translation: CATSSAGGEAFF.

This clonotype was detected ten times or more. The chain joins TRBV7-2 to TRBJ2-7, with D possibly TRBD1 on 8 matching bases. Per the germline V gene, CDR1 is SGHTA and CDR2 is FQGNSA. V was cut by 1 base and J by 4 bases, with 14 bases left in between. CDR3 length: 15 residues. The CDR3, as DNA: TGTGCCAGCAGCTTAGGAACAGGGGGGGGTTACGAGCAGTACTTC. This gives the protein CASSLGTGGGYEQYF.